The 25 T cell receptor beta chains presented below share a single source sample, sequenced in a study of blood T cell repertoires in COVID-19. Profiled with immunoSEQ multiplex PCR; TCRdb holds only in-frame clones, not every one. The sample shows some 300,000 clones, 90% of them seen only once. Sequencing used PBMCs or T cells enriched from blood (not recorded which). These receptors came from a woman aged 25 to 39 who had been exposed to COVID-19.

The chain employs TRBV11-2 and TRBJ2-7; D is unresolved. The CDR3 has 13 residues. V lost 1 base, J lost 3 bases, and 7 bases lay in between. Germline-derived CDR1 and CDR2 are SGHAT and FQNNGV. The CDR3 sequence: CASSLGTGYEQYF. CDR3 nucleotides: TGTGCCAGCAGCTTAGGAACGGGCTACGAGCAGTACTTC.

The V gene is TRBV7-2, the J gene TRBJ1-2, with D possibly TRBD1 on 6 matching bases. The CDR3 has 15 residues. Trimming pared 3 bases from V and 4 bases from J, leaving 15 bases between. The germline gives CDR1 SGHTA, CDR2 FQGNSA. This chain's CDR3 is CASSFRGGRPYGYTF. CDR3 in DNA: TGTGCCAGCAGCTTTAGGGGGGGACGACCCTATGGCTACACCTTC.

This chain uses TRBV14 with TRBJ2-5; possible D gene TRBD1, 5 bases. CDR1 SGHDN and CDR2 FVKESK come from the germline V gene. Trimming pared 4 bases from V and 3 bases from J, leaving 9 bases between. The CDR3 extends over 13 amino acids. The CDR3 DNA reads as TGTGCCAGCAGCCCCCGACAGAAAGAGACCCAGTACTTC. Protein product: CASSPRQKETQYF. Filled out from reference TRBV14 and TRBJ2-5, the complete variable domain reads EAGVTQFPSHSVIEKGQTVTLRCDPISGHDNLYWYRRVMGKEIKFLLHFVKESKQDESGMPNNRFLAERTGGTYSTLKVQPAELEDSGVYFCASSPRQKETQYFGPGTRLLVL.

The CDR3 nucleotides read TGCGCCAGCAGCCTCTCCGAAACAGGGGACCACGGGGAGCTGTTTTTT. Its protein product is CASSLSETGDHGELFF. The V call is TRBV5-1, the J call TRBJ2-2; 7 nucleotides align to TRBD1. The CDR3 is made up of 16 amino acids. Germline assignment: CDR1 SGHRS and CDR2 YFSETQ. The V segment lost 4 bases and the J segment 7 bases; nucleotides outside the gene matches: 13.

The chain uses TRBV2 and TRBJ1-6; D remains unclear. CDR1 and CDR2 (germline): SNHLY, FYNNEI. The CDR3 length is 15 residues. Trimming shortened V by 0 bases and J by 11 bases, and 14 bases separated the two germline ends. The CDR3 DNA reads as TGTGCCAGCAGTGAAGCAGGGTCCTCCGGGGCACCCCTCCACTTT. Translating it yields CASSEAGSSGAPLHF.

V gene TRBV7-2 combines with J gene TRBJ1-2, with D perhaps TRBD1 (6 bases). The germline V gene has CDR1 SGHTA and CDR2 FQGNSA. The length of the CDR3 is 15 residues. V gave up 3 bases and J gave up 3 bases, with 14 bases separating them. The CDR3 region has the DNA TGTGCCAGCAGCTTCTGGGGGCGCGAAGACTATGGCTACACCTTC. The encoded protein is CASSFWGREDYGYTF.

The V and J genes are TRBV7-9 and TRBJ2-2; D perhaps matches TRBD1 (6 bases). Trimming removed 6 bases from V and 1 base from J, with 9 bases in between. The CDR3 totals 14 residues. Germline CDR1 SEHNR, CDR2 FQNEAQ (reference sequence). The CDR3 here is CASSRDKNTGELFF. CDR3 DNA sequence: TGTGCCAGCAGTAGGGACAAGAACACCGGGGAGCTGTTTTTT.

The genes are TRBV5-1 and TRBJ2-2; 7 positions agree with TRBD1. After removal of 2 bases from V and 4 bases from J, the junction contained 5 bases not matched to a gene. CDR1 and CDR2 (germline): SGHRS, YFSETQ. The CDR3 totals 15 residues. The CDR3 sequence: CASSFRGRGTGELFF. In DNA form, the CDR3 reads TGCGCCAGCAGCTTCAGGGGGAGAGGCACCGGGGAGCTGTTTTTT.

The J gene is TRBJ1-1, the V gene TRBV4-1, with no clear D. Trimming removed 6 bases at V and 4 bases at J, with 12 bases between. Germline CDR1 MGHRA, CDR2 YSYEKL. The CDR3 has 13 residues. CDR3 coding DNA: TGCGCCAGCAGTTCAGACCGAGGCACTGAAGCTTTCTTT. Amino acid sequence: CASSSDRGTEAFF.

The J gene is TRBJ1-5, the V gene TRBV5-8, with TRBD1 matching 9 bases. Germline V gene data show CDR1 as SGHTS and CDR2 as YDEGEE. The CDR3 spans 20 residues. J lost 0 bases, V lost 4 bases, and 17 bases had no gene match. The CDR3 here is CASSRGQGGSLTYSNQPQHF. CDR3 nucleotide sequence: TGTGCCAGCAGCCGGGGACAGGGTGGATCCTTAACGTATAGCAATCAGCCCCAGCATTTT.

The chain carries TRBV5-6 and TRBJ1-1; D unclear. The ends were cut back, 0 bases at V and 0 bases at J, with 18 bases in the middle. The CDR3 totals 18 residues. Germline V gene lookup returns CDR1 SGHDT and CDR2 YYEEEE. CDR3 sequence reads: CASSLGTFRRGMNTEAFF. The DNA for the CDR3 is TGTGCCAGCAGCTTGGGTACCTTCAGGAGAGGGATGAACACTGAAGCTTTCTTT.

V is TRBV5-4 and J is TRBJ2-7; 8 positions match TRBD2. The CDR3 spans 15 residues. The V and J ends lost 4 bases and 6 bases, in that order; junction bases with no gene match: 12. Germline assignment: CDR1 SGHNT and CDR2 YYREEE (reference sequence). As DNA, the CDR3 is TGTGCCAGCAGCCGGGCCGGGACTAGTTCTTTCGAGCAGTACTTC. Protein sequence: CASSRAGTSSFEQYF.

J is TRBJ2-7 and V is TRBV27; 16 positions agree with TRBD2. This CDR3 region has 16 residues. V trimming: 4 bases; J trimming: 4 bases; junction bases outside the gene matches: 4. CDR1 is MNHEY, CDR2 SMNVEV, per germline (reference sequence). The CDR3 region has the DNA TGTGCCAGCAGTTCCCCGGGACTAGCGGGGGGGTACGAGCAGTACTTC. It translates to CASSSPGLAGGYEQYF.

The J gene is TRBJ1-2, the V gene TRBV9; 7 bases fit TRBD1. This CDR3 is built from 15 residues. Germline V CDR1 and CDR2: SGDLS, YYNGEE. Trimming cost V 3 bases and J 1 base; bases outside gene matches: 6. The CDR3 reads CASSGGQILNYGYTF. Here the CDR3 DNA reads TGTGCCAGCAGCGGGGGACAGATCCTTAACTATGGCTACACCTTC.

The rearrangement links TRBV10-3 to TRBJ1-1; possibly TRBD1 for D (6 bases). V was cut by 6 bases and J by 2 bases, with 13 bases left in between. In germline, CDR1 is ENHRY, CDR2 SYGVKD. The CDR3 is 14 residues long. CDR3 sequence: CAISLTGINTEAFF. CDR3 sequence (DNA): TGTGCCATCAGCCTAACAGGGATCAACACTGAAGCTTTCTTT.

The CDR3 spells CASSLGLANTGELFF. The CDR3 coding sequence is TGCGCCAGCAGCTTGGGGCTTGCGAACACCGGGGAGCTGTTTTTT. J is TRBJ2-2 and V is TRBV5-1; D unclear. This CDR3 contains 15 residues. The ends were cut back, 0 bases at V and 0 bases at J, with 6 bases in the middle. CDR1 and CDR2 (germline): SGHRS, YFSETQ. Combining the CDR3 with reference TRBV5-1 and TRBJ2-2 gives the whole variable domain KAGVTQTPRYLIKTRGQQVTLSCSPISGHRSVSWYQQTPGQGLQFLFEYFSETQRNKGNFPGRFSGRQFSNSRSEMNVSTLELGDSALYLCASSLGLANTGELFFGEGSRLTVL.

This chain connects TRBV12-3 or TRBV12-4 to TRBJ1-2, with D uncertain. Trimming left V 6 bases short and J 7 bases short, with 9 bases between. This CDR3 comprises 11 residues. CDR3: CASRLGGGYTF. CDR3 nucleotides: TGTGCCAGCAGGCTCGGTGGTGGCTACACCTTC.

J is TRBJ1-5 and V is TRBV3-1 (or the pseudogene TRBV3-2); no clear D. CDR3 length: 12 residues. V gave up 1 base and J gave up 7 bases, with 5 bases separating them. Germline values: CDR1 LGHDT, CDR2 YNNKEL (reference sequence). In DNA form, the CDR3 reads TGTGCCAGCAGCCAAGGCTACCAGCCCCAGCATTTT. Its protein is CASSQGYQPQHF.

The chain joins TRBV5-4 to TRBJ1-1; no clear D. The CDR3 sequence is 15 residues long. Trimming removed 2 bases from V and 0 bases from J, with 11 bases in between. Germline loops: CDR1 SGHNT, CDR2 YYREEE (reference sequence). The CDR3 coding sequence is TGTGCCAGCAGCTTACCGCCCGGAGTGAACACTGAAGCTTTCTTT. This translates into CASSLPPGVNTEAFF.

This clone showed up just once. The gene calls are TRBV10-3 and TRBJ1-1; 8 bases agree with TRBD1. The CDR3 is 14 residues long. V shed 11 bases, J shed 2 bases, and the junction held 10 bases outside the gene matches. Per the germline V gene, CDR1 is ENHRY and CDR2 is SYGVKD. In nucleotides, the CDR3 is TGTGCCGTCGCAGGAACAGGGGGAAACACTGAAGCTTTCTTT. Its translation is CAVAGTGGNTEAFF.

Turning to this clone: Different DNA sequences within this sample yield the same CDR3. The gene calls are TRBV4-1 and TRBJ2-1; TRBD1 matches 7 bases. Trimming cost V 1 base and J 2 bases; bases outside gene matches: 2. The CDR3 loop spans 15 amino acids. Germline lookup yields CDR1 MGHRA and CDR2 YSYEKL. The CDR3 region is CASSQGGGPYNEQFF. The CDR3 nucleotides are TGCGCCAGCAGCCAAGGAGGGGGCCCCTACAATGAGCAGTTCTTC.

The V call is TRBV12-3 or TRBV12-4, the J call TRBJ1-6; no clear D. The CDR3 has 12 amino acids. V was cut by 2 bases and J by 8 bases, with 4 bases left in between. CDR3 DNA sequence: TGTGCCAGCAGTTTACAGGATTCACCCCTCCACTTT. Its translation is CASSLQDSPLHF.

The chain joins TRBV19 to TRBJ2-1, with unresolved D. The CDR3 length is 12 residues. CDR1 and CDR2 (germline): LNHDA, SQIVND (reference sequence). Trimming pared 10 bases from V and 8 bases from J, leaving 15 bases between. The CDR3 coding sequence is TGTGCCATCCCGACTGATTCTTATGAGCAGTTCTTC. Amino acids: CAIPTDSYEQFF.

The chain recombines TRBV9 with TRBJ1-3; D gene uncertain. Per germline, CDR1 SGDLS and CDR2 YYNGEE. The CDR3 spans 14 residues. The germline V and J ends were trimmed by 2 bases and 0 bases, with 6 bases remaining between them. CDR3 sequence (DNA): TGTGCCAGCAGCGTTCATAGCTCTGGAAACACCATATATTTT. It yields the protein CASSVHSSGNTIYF.

The chain employs TRBV19 and TRBJ2-1, with 12 nucleotides matching TRBD2. The CDR3 is 17 residues long. Germline CDR1 and CDR2: LNHDA and SQIVND (reference sequence). V gave up 7 bases and J gave up 7 bases; unmatched junction bases: 14. The chain's CDR3 is CASKIGLAGSLGNEQFF. CDR3 in DNA: TGTGCCAGTAAGATTGGACTAGCGGGGTCGTTGGGTAATGAGCAGTTCTTC. Together with reference TRBV19 and TRBJ2-1, the CDR3 gives the full variable domain: DGGITQSPKYLFRKEGQNVTLSCEQNLNHDAMYWYRQDPGQGLRLIYYSQIVNDFQKGDIAEGYSVSREKKESFPLTVTSAQKNPTAFYLCASKIGLAGSLGNEQFFGPGTRLTVL.